The 15 T cell receptor beta chains presented below share a single source sample, sequenced in a study of T-cell memory formation after mild COVID-19. TCRdb processed the 5' RACE reads anew with MiXCR; each CDR3 protein has one entry. This table has approximately 300,000 distinct CDR3 sequences, less than 20% appearing once. Sequencing used PBMCs or a T cell subset sorted from them (not recorded which). The source of these receptors is a man between 18 and 29 years old who had mild COVID-19 (a few samples of this study predate the infection). Cell type and time point are not known.

The rearrangement joins TRBV12-3 or TRBV12-4 to TRBJ1-4; unclear D gene. V shed 4 bases and J shed 5 bases, with 5 bases lying between them. The CDR3 covers 12 residues. CDR3 loop: CASSSQNEKLFF. The CDR3 DNA is TGTGCCAGCAGTTCGCAAAATGAAAAACTGTTTTTT.

This clonotype turned up a few times. The chain joins TRBV4-2 to TRBJ2-3; 8 bases align to TRBD2. Germline CDR1 reads LGHNA; CDR2 reads YNFKEQ. With V trimmed by 7 bases and J by 1 base, 13 bases remained unmatched. The CDR3 runs 17 residues. The CDR3 loop is CASKESSGAGGTDTQYF. The CDR3 DNA is TGTGCCAGCAAAGAATCTAGTGGAGCGGGGGGCACAGATACGCAGTATTTT.

This clonotype has at least ten counts. The J gene is TRBJ2-3, the V gene TRBV5-5; 8 bases agree with TRBD1. V was pared by 4 bases and J by 0 bases, with 7 bases of the junction left unmatched. This CDR3 region has 16 residues. The germline V gene has CDR1 SGHKS and CDR2 YYEKEE (reference sequence). In DNA, the CDR3 is TGTGCCAGCAGCCAGGGGGCTTTCACTAGCACAGATACGCAGTATTTT. Translated: CASSQGAFTSTDTQYF.

This clonotype appeared a few times. The V call is TRBV9, the J call TRBJ2-1; a weak D match, TRBD2 (7 bases). Trimming took 0 bases from V and 3 from J, leaving 10 bases between them. The CDR3 has 15 residues. CDR1 is SGDLS, CDR2 YYNGEE, per germline. This CDR3 reads CASSVEGGVYNEQFF. Here the CDR3 DNA reads TGTGCCAGCAGCGTAGAGGGGGGGGTCTACAATGAGCAGTTCTTC.

V and J are TRBV12-5 and TRBJ1-1; D not resolved. Germline CDR1 and CDR2: LGHNT and FRNRAP. This CDR3 is 14 amino acids long. The germline V and J ends were trimmed by 3 bases and 0 bases, with 8 bases remaining between them. The CDR3 bases are TGTGCTAGTGGTTTAAGTCACCTGAACACTGAAGCTTTCTTT. Its protein is CASGLSHLNTEAFF.

This chain links TRBV5-7 with TRBJ2-7; D is unresolved. TRBV5-7 is assigned to the ORF class and has an uncertain function. Trimming pared 3 bases from V and 3 bases from J, leaving 4 bases between. This CDR3 comprises 11 residues. CDR3 protein: CASSSCYEQYV. The CDR3 region has the DNA TGTGCCAGCAGCTCCTGCTACGAGCAGTACGTC.

This chain uses TRBV7-6 with TRBJ2-3; no clear D. V shed 4 bases and J shed 2 bases, with 16 bases lying between them. This CDR3 region has 16 residues. The germline CDR1 and CDR2 sequences are SGHVS and FNYEAQ. This CDR3 reads CASSSPTLASTDTQYF. For the CDR3, the DNA is TGTGCCAGCAGCTCACCGACACTTGCCTCCACAGATACGCAGTATTTT.

This clonotype was detected many times. The rearrangement links TRBV4-1 to TRBJ2-3; TRBD2 matches 11 bases. After removal of 0 bases from V and 0 bases from J, the junction contained 5 bases not matched to a gene. CDR1 and CDR2 (germline): MGHRA, YSYEKL. The CDR3 is 18 residues long. The CDR3 coding sequence is TGCGCCAGCAGCCAAGAAGACACTAGCGGGGGAAGCACAGATACGCAGTATTTT. It yields the protein CASSQEDTSGGSTDTQYF.

This clonotype showed up just a few times. This chain uses TRBV4-1 with TRBJ2-1, with D maybe TRBD2 (6 bases). Trimming pared 7 bases from V and 0 bases from J, leaving 10 bases between. CDR1 is MGHRA and CDR2 is YSYEKL in the germline V gene. The CDR3 is 14 residues long. CDR3 sequence: CASTLGGSYNEQFF. CDR3 in DNA: TGCGCCAGCACCCTCGGGGGCTCCTACAATGAGCAGTTCTTC.

This clonotype showed up just a few times. This sequence joins TRBV9 and TRBJ2-2; D not resolved. The CDR3 runs to 15 residues. The germline V and J ends were trimmed by 3 bases and 0 bases, with 9 bases remaining between them. CDR1 SGDLS and CDR2 YYNGEE come from the germline V gene. CDR3 loop: CASSGKLPNTGELFF. CDR3 nucleotides: TGTGCCAGCAGCGGAAAGCTGCCGAACACCGGGGAGCTGTTTTTT.

V usage is TRBV18 and J usage is TRBJ1-6; no definite D call. CDR3 length equals 14 residues. The V and J ends lost 6 bases and 9 bases respectively, with 15 bases between them. The germline gives CDR1 KGHSH, CDR2 LQKENI. As DNA, the CDR3 is TGTGCCAGCTCGCAATCTACCCAATCTTCACCCCTCCACTTT. Protein product: CASSQSTQSSPLHF.

This clonotype has just one count. The chain couples TRBV5-8 to TRBJ1-2; 9 positions match TRBD1. The CDR3 has 14 amino acids. The trim removed 5 bases at V and 8 bases at J, leaving 10 bases unmatched. CDR1 and CDR2 from the germline V gene are SGHTS and YDEGEE. CDR3 residues: CASRTGQGIGGYTF. CDR3 sequence (DNA): TGTGCCAGCAGGACGGGACAGGGAATTGGGGGCTACACCTTC.

The gene calls are TRBV12-3 or TRBV12-4 and TRBJ1-2, with a weak D call TRBD1 (5 bases). The V and J ends lost 1 base and 7 bases respectively, with 16 bases between them. The CDR3 contains 15 residues. CDR3 amino acids: CASSLDGGFLLGYTF. CDR3 DNA sequence: TGTGCCAGCAGTTTAGATGGGGGTTTCTTACTTGGCTACACCTTC.

The V call is TRBV7-9, the J call TRBJ2-7; D gene ambiguous. V was pared by 5 bases and J by 6 bases, with 14 bases between. There are 13 residues in the CDR3. Germline CDR1 reads SEHNR; CDR2 reads FQNEAQ (reference sequence). CDR3 sequence (DNA): TGTGCCAGCAGCCAATCCCCCCGGGTCGAGCAGTACGTC. Translating gives CASSQSPRVEQYV.

This clonotype was observed many times. The rearrangement joins TRBV5-1 to TRBJ2-3; 10 bases match TRBD1. CDR1 SGHRS and CDR2 YFSETQ come from the germline V gene. The CDR3 covers 16 residues. V lost 0 bases and J lost 1; bases outside the gene matches: 2. The CDR3 region is CASSLATGGGTDTQYF. The CDR3 DNA is TGCGCCAGCAGCTTGGCGACAGGGGGCGGCACAGATACGCAGTATTTT.